The 16 T cell receptor beta chains given below trace back to one sample, sequenced in a study of prognosis after radiotherapy for stage I lung cancer. By two-round multiplex PCR, the TCR beta CDR3 was amplified from genomic DNA. First-round PCR used primers specific to each TRBV and TRBJ gene. TCRdb re-derived calls from the multiplex PCR reads in MiXCR, one entry per CDR3 protein. The data show fewer than 30,000 distinct CDR3 sequences, with about 30% seen just once and about a third held by the top ten. The source was PBMCs, collected before or after stereotactic body radiation therapy (not recorded which). The receptors were gathered from a donor of 50 years or more with non-small cell lung cancer.

The chain recombines TRBV6-9 with TRBJ1-2; no definite D call. The V gene lost 5 bases and the J gene lost 5 bases, with 6 bases spanning the gap. Germline loops: CDR1 MNHGY, CDR2 SVAAGI. This CDR3 spans 11 amino acids. CDR3 DNA sequence: TGTGCCAGCAGTGAAGGGTATGGCTACACCTTC. Amino acids: CASSEGYGYTF.

This clonotype occurred many times. The gene calls are TRBV29-1 and TRBJ1-3; D remains ambiguous. This CDR3 spans 13 amino acids. The germline V gene encodes CDR1 SQVTM and CDR2 ANQGSEA. V shed 4 bases and J shed 4 bases, with 11 bases lying between them. The CDR3 spells CSVAEGVGNTIYF. The CDR3 DNA follows: TGCAGCGTTGCTGAAGGAGTCGGAAACACCATATATTTT.

This clonotype was observed at least ten times. The chain joins TRBV5-1 to TRBJ2-3; tentative D call: TRBD2 (5 bases). V lost 9 bases to trimming and J lost 2 bases, with 13 bases between them. Germline CDR1 and CDR2: SGHRS and YFSETQ. This CDR3 comprises 13 residues. For the CDR3, the DNA is TGCGCCACCTTAACGAGGGCCACAGATACGCAGTATTTT. This codes for CATLTRATDTQYF.

Many counts were recorded for this clonotype. The rearrangement joins TRBV7-3 to TRBJ1-2; 10 nucleotides line up with TRBD1. The junction had 5 bases not matched to a gene; V was cut back by 5 bases and J by 8 bases. Germline V gene sequence: CDR1 SGHTA, CDR2 FQGTGA. The CDR3 totals 13 residues. The CDR3 region is CASSPGQGEGYTF. The CDR3 DNA sequence: TGTGCCAGCAGCCCCGGACAGGGGGAAGGCTACACCTTC. Together with reference TRBV7-3 and TRBJ1-2, the CDR3 gives the full variable domain: GAGVSQTPSNKVTEKGKYVELRCDPISGHTALYWYRQSLGQGPEFLIYFQGTGAADDSGLPNDRFFAVRPEGSVSTLKIQRTERGDSAVYLCASSPGQGEGYTFGSGTRLTVV.

This chain's CDR3 is CASSLQGDTQPQHF. The CDR3 nucleotides are TGCGCCAGCAGCTTGCAGGGGGATACTCAGCCCCAGCATTTT. V and J are TRBV5-1 and TRBJ1-5; TRBD1 aligns across 7 bases. This CDR3 contains 14 residues. The trim removed 1 base at V and 6 bases at J, leaving 4 bases unmatched. Germline V gene lookup returns CDR1 SGHRS and CDR2 YFSETQ.

In this sample, this clonotype turned up many times. The J gene is TRBJ2-5, the V gene TRBV5-1, with D uncertain. V lost 0 bases and J 1 base, leaving 7 bases between the germline ends. The CDR3 runs to 14 residues. CDR1 and CDR2 (germline): SGHRS, YFSETQ. CDR3 residues: CASSLASGQETQYF. CDR3 coding DNA: TGCGCCAGCAGCTTGGCCTCGGGCCAAGAGACCCAGTACTTC.

Remarks on this clonotype: This may stem from a read error, because a much larger clone lies one nucleotide away. The genes are TRBV20-1 and TRBJ2-3; D possibly uses TRBD1 or TRBD2 (6 bases each). The CDR3 loop spans 13 amino acids. Germline CDR1 DFQATT, CDR2 SNEGSKA (reference sequence). This CDR3 reads CSPKKGGTDTQCF. In DNA form, the CDR3 reads TGCAGTCCTAAGAAGGGGGGCACAGATACGCAGTGTTTT.

This clonotype was seen repeatedly, ten times or more. The chain has TRBV9 and TRBJ2-2; D gene uncertain. Germline-derived CDR1 and CDR2 are SGDLS and YYNGEE. The CDR3 runs 15 residues. V lost 0 bases and J lost 1, with 7 bases in between. The CDR3 sequence: CASSVEAGNTGELFF. DNA of the CDR3: TGTGCCAGCAGCGTAGAGGCAGGGAACACCGGGGAGCTGTTTTTT.

This clonotype was observed at least ten times. This chain connects TRBV27 to TRBJ2-7; D is perhaps TRBD1 or TRBD2 (5 bases each). The CDR3 totals 15 residues. Germline CDR1 reads MNHEY; CDR2 reads SMNVEV (reference sequence). V was trimmed by 6 bases and J by 0 bases, leaving 15 bases between them. The CDR3 reads CASRPGTASSYEQYF. The DNA for the CDR3 is TGTGCCAGCAGGCCCGGGACGGCGAGCTCCTACGAGCAGTACTTC.

In this sample, this clonotype turned up many times. The V gene is TRBV20-1, the J gene TRBJ1-2; D might be TRBD1 (6 bases). The CDR3 spans 11 residues. CDR1 DFQATT and CDR2 SNEGSKA come from the germline V gene (reference sequence). With 6 bases removed from V and 2 bases from J, the gap between germline ends came to 7 bases. In DNA, the CDR3 is TGCAGTGCAGGACAGAACTATGGCTACACCTTC. As protein: CSAGQNYGYTF.

In the case of this clonotype: This may come from a read error, since a much larger clone is one base off. J is TRBJ2-5 and V is TRBV7-7; 9 nucleotides match TRBD2. CDR3 length: 14 residues. Germline V lookup: CDR1 SSHAT, CDR2 FNYEAQ (reference sequence). CDR3 coding DNA: TGTGCTAGCGGGGGACCGACATGTCAAGAGACCCAGTACTTC. Protein sequence: CASGGPTCQETQYF.

The sample holds many counts of this clonotype. The chain has TRBV2 and TRBJ2-7; perhaps TRBD2 as D (6 bases). Germline assignment: CDR1 SNHLY and CDR2 FYNNEI. V lost 7 bases and J lost 0, with 16 bases in between. The CDR3 is 15 amino acids. In nucleotides, the CDR3 is TGTGCCAGCAACCAGCACGGGGGTATCTCCTACGAGCAGTACTTC. Translating gives CASNQHGGISYEQYF.

The count of this clonotype is one. This could be a read error, since a much larger clone is one nucleotide away. CDR3 coding DNA: TGTGCCAGCTCACCACCCCCCCTAGCGGGGTGCCTAGAGACCCAGTACTTC. Amino acid sequence: CASSPPPLAGCLETQYF. The chain links TRBV18 to TRBJ2-5; 9 nucleotides line up with TRBD2. The CDR3 totals 17 residues. Germline CDR1 is KGHSH and CDR2 is LQKENI. The J segment lost 4 bases and the V segment lost 0 bases, leaving 9 bases of the junction unmatched.

This clonotype was counted at least ten times. V is TRBV5-1 and J is TRBJ1-6; D gene ambiguous. Germline V gene sequence: CDR1 SGHRS, CDR2 YFSETQ. V shed 0 bases and J shed 8 bases, with 12 bases lying between them. This CDR3 has 15 amino acids. CDR3 coding DNA: TGCGCCAGCAGCTTGGTGGCAGGTGATCATTCACCCCTCCACTTT. It translates to CASSLVAGDHSPLHF.

In regard to this clonotype: A far larger clone is only one base removed, so a read error is likely. The rearrangement joins TRBV6-4 to TRBJ2-1; D unclear. V lost 8 bases and J 9 bases, leaving 20 bases between the germline ends. Germline loops: CDR1 MRHNA, CDR2 SNTAGT. This CDR3 has 14 amino acids. In DNA form, the CDR3 reads TGTGCCAGCGAACAAGGCTGCGGCAAGGGTGAGCAGTTCTTC. Protein: CASEQGCGKGEQFF.

The chain couples TRBV24-1 to TRBJ2-3; D is ambiguous. With 2 bases removed from V and 0 bases from J, the gap between germline ends came to 8 bases. CDR3 size: 15 residues. Germline V gene lookup returns CDR1 KGHDR and CDR2 SFDVKD. DNA for the CDR3: TGTGCCACCAGTGATTATACCGGGAGCACAGATACGCAGTATTTT. Amino acids: CATSDYTGSTDTQYF.